A single sample gave rise to the 30 T cell receptor beta chains below, sequenced in a study of regulatory T cells in long-lasting Graves disease. Indicated time point: newly diagnosed GD, antithyroid drugs for less than 3 months. From RNA extracted from PBMCs, the TCR library was made. Building of the TCR beta libraries involved iRepertoire HTBI primers and Arm-PCR of CDR3 regions. TCRdb re-called the multiplex PCR reads through MiXCR, storing one row per CDR3 protein. The sample holds about 420,000 distinct CDR3 sequences, about 17% seen once. These data were likewise used in another study, on T cells in Graves' hyperthyroidism and ophthalmopathy.

Sequencing used peripheral blood mononuclear cells (PBMCs), obtained at new diagnosis, from a patient treated with antithyroid drugs. Receptor source: a woman younger than 30 with Graves disease.

The J gene is TRBJ1-4, the V gene TRBV30; D is uncertain. The V end lost 0 bases, the J end lost 1 base, and 12 bases lay between the germline ends. The CDR3 contains 16 residues. Germline CDR1 reads GTSNPN; CDR2 reads SVGIG (reference sequence). The CDR3 nucleotides read TGTGCCTGGAGTGTTCGGGCCGCCCTAACTAATGAAAAACTGTTTTTT. The encoded protein is CAWSVRAALTNEKLFF.

Concerning this clonotype: With a much larger clone just one base away, this may be a read error. This likely comes from a read error, as the CDR3 has no conserved phenylalanine or tryptophan at its end. V and J are TRBV7-9 and TRBJ2-3; D call uncertain. The V end lost 5 bases, the J end lost 5 bases, and 14 bases lay between the germline ends. The V gene's germline CDR1 is SEHNR and CDR2 FQNEAQ (reference sequence). The CDR3 runs to 14 residues. This chain's CDR3 is CASSPSALQDTQYS. In nucleotides, the CDR3 is TGTGCCAGCAGCCCTTCGGCCTTACAAGATACGCAGTATTCT.

The table lists this clonotype with many counts. V is TRBV5-1 and J is TRBJ2-7; 10 bases align to TRBD2. Per the germline V gene, CDR1 is SGHRS and CDR2 is YFSETQ. The CDR3 loop spans 17 amino acids. Trimming removed 4 bases from V and 5 bases from J; junction bases left unmatched: 15. CDR3 loop: CASSPPASGSWDHEQYF. DNA for the CDR3: TGCGCCAGCAGCCCCCCGGCTAGCGGGAGCTGGGACCACGAGCAGTACTTC.

Regarding this clonotype: It may be a read error: a sequence one base away is much more abundant. J is TRBJ2-3 and V is TRBV6-2 or TRBV6-3; TRBD2 matches 9 bases. Looked up from germline, CDR1 is MNHEY and CDR2 is SVGEGT. V shed 5 bases, J shed 5 bases, and the junction held 8 bases outside the gene matches. The CDR3 runs 15 residues. CDR3 sequence: CASSHIAGEVDTQYF. The CDR3 DNA is TGTGCCAGCAGTCATATAGCGGGAGAAGTAGATACGCAGTATTTT.

The chain is built from TRBV27 and TRBJ2-1; 12 bases match TRBD2. This CDR3 has 19 residues. The germline V gene has CDR1 MNHEY and CDR2 SMNVEV (reference sequence). V shed 4 bases, J shed 2 bases, and the junction held 12 bases outside the gene matches. CDR3 protein: CASSSVGLAGTGTYNEQFF. CDR3 DNA: TGTGCCAGCAGTTCGGTAGGACTAGCGGGAACGGGGACCTACAATGAGCAGTTCTTC.

There are many counts of this clonotype. V usage is TRBV30 and J usage is TRBJ1-4; D not certain. Germline V CDR1 and CDR2: GTSNPN, SVGIG (reference sequence). The length of the CDR3 is 13 residues. The V end was cut by 3 bases, the J end by 0 bases, with 5 bases between. CDR3 sequence reads: CAWSGATNEKLFF. The CDR3 region has the DNA TGTGCCTGGAGCGGGGCAACTAATGAAAAACTGTTTTTT.

The genes are TRBV4-2 and TRBJ2-1; a possible D gene is TRBD2 (5 bases). V lost 4 bases, J lost 5 bases, and 12 bases lay in between. CDR1 is LGHNA and CDR2 is YNFKEQ in the germline V gene. This CDR3 has 14 residues. The CDR3 DNA sequence: TGTGCCAGCAGCCCCCCCGCGGGCAACAATGAGCAGTTCTTC. This translates into CASSPPAGNNEQFF.

This clonotype was observed many times. The V and J genes are TRBV28 and TRBJ2-1; D is uncertain. CDR1 is MDHEN and CDR2 is SYDVKM in the germline V gene. This CDR3 has 14 amino acids. V was pared by 1 base and J by 10 bases, with 14 bases between. DNA of the CDR3: TGTGCCAGCAGTTTATCCCCCGGCGGAAGCGAGCAGTTCTTC. It specifies CASSLSPGGSEQFF.

There are many counts of this clonotype. The chain joins TRBV11-2 to TRBJ2-1, with 7 bases identical to TRBD2. V dropped 1 base and J dropped 10; count of bases not matched to a gene: 13. The CDR3 sequence is 16 residues long. CDR1 is SGHAT and CDR2 is FQNNGV in the germline V gene. CDR3 DNA sequence: TGTGCCAGCAGCTTAGCCTTTGGGCGGGAGCTAAGGGAGCAGTTCTTC. It codes for CASSLAFGRELREQFF.

The chain carries TRBV9 and TRBJ1-4; 10 bases agree with TRBD1. This CDR3 comprises 15 residues. Germline V gene data show CDR1 as SGDLS and CDR2 as YYNGEE. Trimming took 0 bases from V and 6 from J; bases not matched to a gene: 2. CDR3 sequence: CASSVEGTGDEKLFF. As DNA, the CDR3 is TGTGCCAGCAGCGTAGAGGGGACAGGGGATGAAAAACTGTTTTTT. Complete variable domain (other parts from reference TRBV9 and TRBJ1-4): DSGVTQTPKHLITATGQRVTLRCSPRSGDLSVYWYQQSLDQGLQFLIQYYNGEERAKGNILERFSAQQFPDLHSELNLSSLELGDSALYFCASSVEGTGDEKLFFGSGTQLSVL.

This clonotype has ten or more counts. V and J are TRBV28 and TRBJ2-3; TRBD2 agrees at 8 bases. Germline assignment: CDR1 MDHEN and CDR2 SYDVKM. The CDR3 totals 17 residues. V was clipped by 5 bases and J by 4 bases; unmatched bases: 14. CDR3: CASSPPMSGSMADTQYF. The CDR3 bases are TGTGCCAGCAGTCCTCCCATGAGCGGGAGTATGGCAGATACGCAGTATTTT.

This chain joins TRBV27 and TRBJ1-2, with TRBD1 identical over 9 bases. With 5 bases clipped from V and 6 bases from J, the junction kept 10 bases outside the gene matches. CDR3 length: 15 residues. Per the germline V gene, CDR1 is MNHEY and CDR2 is SMNVEV (reference sequence). The CDR3 reads CASSLRGQGFDGYTF. The CDR3, as DNA: TGTGCCAGCAGTCTCCGGGGACAGGGTTTTGATGGCTACACCTTC.

This clonotype occurred many times. V is TRBV28 and J is TRBJ2-5; D is perhaps TRBD2 (6 bases). V shed 4 bases and J shed 5 bases, with 17 bases lying between them. This CDR3 has 15 amino acids. Per the germline V gene, CDR1 is MDHEN and CDR2 is SYDVKM. CDR3 sequence: CASSSFLRGDETQYF. The CDR3 nucleotides read TGTGCCAGCAGTTCGTTTCTTCGCGGGGACGAGACCCAGTACTTC.

This clonotype occurred many times. The chain uses TRBV2 and TRBJ2-3; 10 positions agree with TRBD2. The CDR3 sequence is 14 residues long. V was clipped by 6 bases and J by 3 bases; unmatched bases: 3. The germline CDR1 and CDR2 sequences are SNHLY and FYNNEI. In DNA, the CDR3 is TGTGCCAGCAGCAGCGGGAGGGGGACAGATACGCAGTATTTT. This translates into CASSSGRGTDTQYF. The full variable domain, in which reference TRBV2 and TRBJ2-3 provide the parts outside the CDR3, is EPEVTQTPSHQVTQMGQEVILRCVPISNHLYFYWYRQILGQKVEFLVSFYNNEISEKSEIFDDQFSVERPDGSNFTLKIRSTKLEDSAMYFCASSSGRGTDTQYFGPGTRLTVL.

This clonotype was detected once. The chain has TRBV4-3 and TRBJ2-1, with TRBD2 matching over 10 bases. Germline V lookup: CDR1 LGHNA, CDR2 YSLEER. Trimming removed 4 bases from V and 9 bases from J; junction bases left unmatched: 18. The CDR3 contains 18 residues. CDR3 in amino acids: CASSRRQGPSGRAVEQFF. The DNA of the CDR3 is TGCGCCAGCAGCCGACGACAGGGCCCTAGCGGGAGAGCAGTTGAGCAGTTCTTC.

This clonotype was picked up a small number of times. A read error may explain this, as a much larger clone is one base away. The chain employs TRBV28 and TRBJ2-7; D is unclear. V was pared by 2 bases and J by 7 bases, with 9 bases between. CDR1 MDHEN and CDR2 SYDVKM come from the germline V gene. CDR3 length: 12 residues. The CDR3 coding sequence is TGTGCCAGCAGTTTACCCTCCGGGGAGCAGTACTTC. Amino acids: CASSLPSGEQYF. Together with reference TRBV28 and TRBJ2-7, the CDR3 gives the full variable domain: DVKVTQSSRYLVKRTGEKVFLECVQDMDHENMFWYRQDPGLGLRLIYFSYDVKMKEKGDIPEGYSVSREKKERFSLILESASTNQTSMYLCASSLPSGEQYFGPGTRLTVT.

This clonotype was detected only a few times. The chain has TRBV9 and TRBJ2-3, with D uncertain. Trimming pared 4 bases from V and 6 bases from J, leaving 15 bases between. Germline lookup yields CDR1 SGDLS and CDR2 YYNGEE. This CDR3 region has 14 residues. The CDR3, as DNA: TGTGCCAGCAGCCTCGGGTTTGGGCGGGATACGCAGTATTTT. Translation: CASSLGFGRDTQYF.

This clonotype was seen ten or more times. CDR3 sequence: CASSPGQGVDEQFF. As DNA, the CDR3 is TGTGCCAGCAGCCCAGGACAGGGGGTAGATGAGCAGTTCTTC. This sequence joins TRBV13 and TRBJ2-1; 10 nucleotides agree with TRBD1. Germline V gene data show CDR1 as PRHDT and CDR2 as FYEKMQ (reference sequence). The CDR3 runs to 14 residues. V was clipped by 5 bases and J by 8 bases; unmatched bases: 6.

The rearrangement links TRBV10-1 to TRBJ1-2, with TRBD1 matching 11 bases. Losses at the gene ends were 7 bases for V and 3 bases for J; bases not matched to a gene: 1. This CDR3 is built from 13 residues. Germline CDR1 is WNHNN and CDR2 is SYGVQD (reference sequence). This CDR3 reads CASKGQGDYGYTF. In DNA form, the CDR3 reads TGCGCCAGCAAGGGACAGGGGGACTATGGCTACACCTTC.

At least ten counts were recorded for this clonotype. The V and J genes are TRBV27 and TRBJ1-1; unclear D gene. The V end lost 1 base, the J end lost 1 base, and 4 bases lay between the germline ends. Germline CDR1 is MNHEY and CDR2 is SMNVEV (reference sequence). CDR3 size: 13 residues. CDR3 DNA: TGTGCCAGCAGTTTATATCCGAACACTGAAGCTTTCTTT. Protein sequence: CASSLYPNTEAFF.

As concerns this clonotype: A much bigger clone sits one base away, suggesting this may be a read error. V is TRBV25-1 and J is TRBJ2-7; a possible D gene is TRBD1 (5 bases). CDR3 length: 14 amino acids. The V and J ends lost 5 bases and 4 bases respectively, with 15 bases between them. Germline-derived CDR1 and CDR2 are MGHDK and SYGVNS. The CDR3 loop reads CASSTRGVGYEQYF. CDR3 in DNA: TGTGCCAGCAGTACAAGGGGCGTAGGTTACGAGCAGTACTTC.

For this clonotype: This may stem from a read error, because a much larger clone lies one nucleotide away. V and J are TRBV20-1 and TRBJ1-2; no clear D. The CDR3 length is 12 residues. Trimming removed 6 bases at V and 0 bases at J, with 8 bases between. Germline CDR1 is DFQATT and CDR2 is SNEGSKA (reference sequence). The CDR3 reads CSAWGSNYGYTF. In DNA form, the CDR3 reads TGCAGTGCCTGGGGATCTAACTATGGCTACACCTTC.

This clonotype was seen a handful of times. The rearrangement joins TRBV18 to TRBJ1-2; no reliable D call. Trimming took off 2 bases at V and 4 bases at J, with 8 bases between the two ends. Germline values: CDR1 KGHSH, CDR2 LQKENI. The CDR3 extends over 13 amino acids. The CDR3 reads CASSPKGPYGYTF. DNA for the CDR3: TGTGCCAGCTCACCAAAGGGCCCCTATGGCTACACCTTC.

This clonotype was picked up many times. The gene calls are TRBV7-9 and TRBJ2-7; TRBD2 is a possible D gene (5 bases). V was trimmed by 5 bases and J by 7 bases, leaving 12 bases between them. Per the germline V gene, CDR1 is SEHNR and CDR2 is FQNEAQ (reference sequence). This CDR3 is 12 amino acids long. CDR3 region: CASSPQTGEQYF. The CDR3, as DNA: TGTGCCAGCAGCCCCCAAACGGGGGAGCAGTACTTC.

The table lists this clonotype with many counts. This rearrangement joins TRBV2 to TRBJ1-5; D gene uncertain. Trimming shortened V by 8 bases and J by 7 bases, and 18 bases separated the two germline ends. This CDR3 is built from 14 residues. Germline values: CDR1 SNHLY, CDR2 FYNNEI. The CDR3 sequence is CASLGVLGSQPQHF. The DNA of the CDR3 is TGTGCCAGCCTTGGGGTACTGGGCAGCCAGCCCCAGCATTTT.

This clonotype was observed many times. CDR3 sequence reads: CASSKNTGELFF. In DNA form, the CDR3 reads TGTGCCAGCAGTAAGAATACCGGGGAGCTGTTTTTT. The chain employs TRBV28 and TRBJ2-2; D call uncertain. The CDR3 sequence is 12 residues long. V shed 5 bases and J shed 5 bases, with 6 bases lying between them. Germline CDR1 MDHEN, CDR2 SYDVKM.

This chain uses TRBV20-1 with TRBJ1-1; D unclear. V lost 5 bases and J lost 4, with 17 bases in between. Per germline, CDR1 DFQATT and CDR2 SNEGSKA (reference sequence). The CDR3 sequence is 14 residues long. The CDR3 loop is CSAPGGQSITEAFF. CDR3 nucleotide sequence: TGCAGTGCTCCCGGTGGGCAGTCCATCACTGAAGCTTTCTTT.

This clonotype was picked up many times. The chain recombines TRBV28 with TRBJ2-7; TRBD2 agrees at 7 bases. The CDR3 spans 14 residues. Per germline, CDR1 MDHEN and CDR2 SYDVKM. The ends lost 6 bases at V and 3 bases at J; junction bases unmatched: 8. The CDR3 spells CASRRPGTNYEQYF. CDR3 nucleotides: TGTGCCAGCAGGCGCCCCGGGACTAACTACGAGCAGTACTTC.

This clonotype showed up just a few times. V and J are TRBV27 and TRBJ2-7; a weak D match, TRBD1 (7 bases). Per the germline V gene, CDR1 is MNHEY and CDR2 is SMNVEV (reference sequence). V lost 11 bases, J lost 6 bases, and 14 bases lay in between. The CDR3 loop spans 11 amino acids. The CDR3 DNA reads as TGTGCCGCCCGACAGGGAGGCGAGCAGTACTTC. It specifies CAARQGGEQYF.

This clonotype was observed at least ten times. The chain joins TRBV6-1 to TRBJ2-7; D is possibly TRBD2 (5 bases). V shed 7 bases and J shed 7 bases, with 14 bases lying between them. This CDR3 region has 12 residues. Germline loops: CDR1 MNHNS, CDR2 SASEGT. The CDR3 DNA sequence: TGTGCCAGCATTCCCCATCCGGGGGAGCAGTACTTC. It encodes CASIPHPGEQYF.